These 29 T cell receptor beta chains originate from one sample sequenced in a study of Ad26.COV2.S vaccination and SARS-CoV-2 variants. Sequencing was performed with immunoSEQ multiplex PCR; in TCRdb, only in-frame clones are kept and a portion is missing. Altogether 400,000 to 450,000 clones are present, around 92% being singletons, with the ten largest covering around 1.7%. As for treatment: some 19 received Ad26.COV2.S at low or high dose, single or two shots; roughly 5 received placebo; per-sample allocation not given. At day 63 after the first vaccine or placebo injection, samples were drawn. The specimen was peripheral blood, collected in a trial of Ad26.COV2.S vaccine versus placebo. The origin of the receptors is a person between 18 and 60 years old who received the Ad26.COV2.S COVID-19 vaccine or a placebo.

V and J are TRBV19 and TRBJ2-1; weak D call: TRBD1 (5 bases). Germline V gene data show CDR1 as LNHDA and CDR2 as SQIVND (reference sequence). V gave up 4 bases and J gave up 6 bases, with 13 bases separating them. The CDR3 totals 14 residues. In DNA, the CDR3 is TGTGCCAGTAGTACGATCTGGCAGGGCAATGAGCAGTTCTTC. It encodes CASSTIWQGNEQFF.

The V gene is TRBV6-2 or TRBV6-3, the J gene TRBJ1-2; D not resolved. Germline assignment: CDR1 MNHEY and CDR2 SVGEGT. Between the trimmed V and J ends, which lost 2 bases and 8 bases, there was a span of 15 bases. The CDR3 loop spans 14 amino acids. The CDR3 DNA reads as TGTGCCAGCAGTTACCGAGAGGGCCCGGGCGGCTACACCTTC. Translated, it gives CASSYREGPGGYTF.

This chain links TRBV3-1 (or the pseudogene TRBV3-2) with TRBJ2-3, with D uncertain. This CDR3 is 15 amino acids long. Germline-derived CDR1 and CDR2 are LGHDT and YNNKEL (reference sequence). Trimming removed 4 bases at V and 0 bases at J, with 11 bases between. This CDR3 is CASSPSTGSTDTQYF. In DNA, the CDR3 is TGTGCCAGCAGCCCCTCGACGGGTAGCACAGATACGCAGTATTTT.

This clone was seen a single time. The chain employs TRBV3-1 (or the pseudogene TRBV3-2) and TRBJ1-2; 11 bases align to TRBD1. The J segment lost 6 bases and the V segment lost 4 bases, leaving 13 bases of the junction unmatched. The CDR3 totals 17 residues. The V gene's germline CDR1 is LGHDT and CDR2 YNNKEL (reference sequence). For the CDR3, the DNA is TGTGCCAGCAGCCCCCGGGGGACAGGGGGTTCCCGTAATGGCTACACCTTC. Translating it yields CASSPRGTGGSRNGYTF.

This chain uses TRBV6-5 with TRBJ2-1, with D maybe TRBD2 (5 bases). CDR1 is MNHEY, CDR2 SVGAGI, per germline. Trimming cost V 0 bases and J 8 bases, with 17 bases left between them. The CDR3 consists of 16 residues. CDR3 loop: CASSYSGPSGFDEQFF. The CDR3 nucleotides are TGTGCCAGCAGTTACTCGGGTCCTTCGGGGTTCGATGAGCAGTTCTTC.

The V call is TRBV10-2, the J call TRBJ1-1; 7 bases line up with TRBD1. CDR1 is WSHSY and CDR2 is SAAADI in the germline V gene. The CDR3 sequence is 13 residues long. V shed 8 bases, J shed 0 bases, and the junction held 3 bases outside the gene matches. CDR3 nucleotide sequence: TGCGCCAGCCAGGGACAGATGAACACTGAAGCTTTCTTT. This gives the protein CASQGQMNTEAFF.

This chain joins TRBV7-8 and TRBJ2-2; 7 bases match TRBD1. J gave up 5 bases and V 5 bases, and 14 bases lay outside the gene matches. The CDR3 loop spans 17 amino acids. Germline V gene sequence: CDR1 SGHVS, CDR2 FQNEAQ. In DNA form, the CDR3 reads TGTGCCAGCAGCCGAAAAACGACAGGGATAGGTACCGGGGAGCTGTTTTTT. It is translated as CASSRKTTGIGTGELFF.

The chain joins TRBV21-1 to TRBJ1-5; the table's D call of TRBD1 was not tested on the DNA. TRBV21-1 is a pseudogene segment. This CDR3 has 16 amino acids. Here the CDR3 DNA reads TGTGCCAGCAGCAACTGGGACAGGGAGGTCGATCAGCCCCAGCATTTT. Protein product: CASSNWDREVDQPQHF.

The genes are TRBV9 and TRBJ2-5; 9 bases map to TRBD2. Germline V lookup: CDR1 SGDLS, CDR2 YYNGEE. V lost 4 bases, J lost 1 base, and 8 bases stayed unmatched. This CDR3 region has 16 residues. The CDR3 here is CASSTGSGGLQETQYF. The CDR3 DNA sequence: TGTGCCAGCAGCACTGGTAGCGGGGGCCTCCAAGAGACCCAGTACTTC.

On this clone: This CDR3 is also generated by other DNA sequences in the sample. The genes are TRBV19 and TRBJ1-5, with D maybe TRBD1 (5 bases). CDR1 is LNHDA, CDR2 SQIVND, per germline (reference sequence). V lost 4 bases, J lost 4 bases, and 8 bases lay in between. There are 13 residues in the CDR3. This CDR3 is CASSTGGNQPQHF. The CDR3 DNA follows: TGTGCCAGTAGTACGGGGGGGAATCAGCCCCAGCATTTT.

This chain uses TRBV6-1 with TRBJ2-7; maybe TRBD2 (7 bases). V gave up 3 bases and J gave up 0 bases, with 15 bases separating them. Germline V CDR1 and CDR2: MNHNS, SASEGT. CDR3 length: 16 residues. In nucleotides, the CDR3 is TGTGCCAGCAGTGACCGCGGGGGCTTCGGCTCCTACGAGCAGTACTTC. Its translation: CASSDRGGFGSYEQYF.

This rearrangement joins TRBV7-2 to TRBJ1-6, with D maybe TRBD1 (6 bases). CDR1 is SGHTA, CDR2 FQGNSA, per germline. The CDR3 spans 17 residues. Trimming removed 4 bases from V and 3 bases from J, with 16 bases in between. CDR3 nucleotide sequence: TGTGCCAGCAGCTCAAGAGACAGGTCGGGCTATAATTCACCCCTCCACTTT. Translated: CASSSRDRSGYNSPLHF.

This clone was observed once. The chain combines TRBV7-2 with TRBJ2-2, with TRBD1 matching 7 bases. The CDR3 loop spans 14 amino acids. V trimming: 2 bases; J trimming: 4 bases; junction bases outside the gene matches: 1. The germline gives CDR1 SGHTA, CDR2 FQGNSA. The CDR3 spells CASSLNRGTGELFF. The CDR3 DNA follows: TGTGCCAGCAGCTTAAACAGGGGCACCGGGGAGCTGTTTTTT.

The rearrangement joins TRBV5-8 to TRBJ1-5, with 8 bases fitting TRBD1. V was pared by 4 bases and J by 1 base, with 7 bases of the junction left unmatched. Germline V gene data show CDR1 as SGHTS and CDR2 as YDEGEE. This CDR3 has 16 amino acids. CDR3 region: CASSALQGGSNQPQHF. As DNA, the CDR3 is TGTGCCAGCAGCGCGCTACAGGGGGGGAGCAATCAGCCCCAGCATTTT.

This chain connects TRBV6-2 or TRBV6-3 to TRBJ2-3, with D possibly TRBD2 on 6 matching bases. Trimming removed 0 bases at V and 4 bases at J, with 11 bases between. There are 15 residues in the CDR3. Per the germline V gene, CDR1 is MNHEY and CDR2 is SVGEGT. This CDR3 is CASSYSWGDADTQYF. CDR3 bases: TGTGCCAGCAGTTACTCGTGGGGGGACGCAGATACGCAGTATTTT.

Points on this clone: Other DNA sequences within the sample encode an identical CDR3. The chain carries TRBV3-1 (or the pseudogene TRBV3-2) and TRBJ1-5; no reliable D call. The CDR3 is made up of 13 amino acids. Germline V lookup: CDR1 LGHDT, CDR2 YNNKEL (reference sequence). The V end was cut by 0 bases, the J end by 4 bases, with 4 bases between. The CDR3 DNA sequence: TGTGCCAGCAGCCAAGATCGGAATCAGCCCCAGCATTTT. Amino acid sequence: CASSQDRNQPQHF.

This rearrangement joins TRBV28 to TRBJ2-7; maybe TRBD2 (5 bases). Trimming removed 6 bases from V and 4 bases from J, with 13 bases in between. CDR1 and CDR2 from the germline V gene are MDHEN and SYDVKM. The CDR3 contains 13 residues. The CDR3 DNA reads TGTGCCAGCAGAAACCCCTCGGGATACGAGCAGTACTTC. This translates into CASRNPSGYEQYF.

CDR3 in amino acids: CASSLEGVGYEQYF. CDR3 sequence (DNA): TGTGCCAGCAGCTTGGAAGGGGTAGGCTACGAGCAGTACTTC. The chain recombines TRBV5-4 with TRBJ2-7, with D perhaps TRBD1 (5 bases). Germline loops: CDR1 SGHNT, CDR2 YYREEE (reference sequence). The CDR3 runs to 14 residues. Trimming removed 0 bases from V and 3 bases from J, with 10 bases in between.

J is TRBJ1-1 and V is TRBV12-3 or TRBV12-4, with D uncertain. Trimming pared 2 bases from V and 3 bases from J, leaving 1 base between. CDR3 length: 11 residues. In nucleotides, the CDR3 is TGTGCCAGCAGTTTATACACTGAAGCTTTCTTT. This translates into CASSLYTEAFF.

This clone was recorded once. CDR3 protein: CASSLDRGGSYEQYF. CDR3 bases: TGTGCCAGCAGCTTGGACAGGGGAGGATCCTACGAGCAGTACTTC. The V call is TRBV5-4, the J call TRBJ2-7, with TRBD1 as a possible D gene (7 bases). The CDR3 spans 15 residues. V dropped 0 bases and J dropped 1 base, with 11 bases sitting between them. Germline CDR1 SGHNT, CDR2 YYREEE (reference sequence).

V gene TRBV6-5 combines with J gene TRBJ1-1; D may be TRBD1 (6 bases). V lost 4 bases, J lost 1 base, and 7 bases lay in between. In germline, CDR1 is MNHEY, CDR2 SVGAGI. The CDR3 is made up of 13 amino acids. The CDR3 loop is CASSFRGNTEAFF. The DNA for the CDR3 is TGTGCCAGCAGTTTCAGGGGGAACACTGAAGCTTTCTTT.

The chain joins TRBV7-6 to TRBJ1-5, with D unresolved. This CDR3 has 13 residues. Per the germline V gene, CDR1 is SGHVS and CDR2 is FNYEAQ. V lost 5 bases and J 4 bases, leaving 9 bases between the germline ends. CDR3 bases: TGTGCCAGCAGCACGGAGCCAAATCAGCCCCAGCATTTT. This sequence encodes CASSTEPNQPQHF.

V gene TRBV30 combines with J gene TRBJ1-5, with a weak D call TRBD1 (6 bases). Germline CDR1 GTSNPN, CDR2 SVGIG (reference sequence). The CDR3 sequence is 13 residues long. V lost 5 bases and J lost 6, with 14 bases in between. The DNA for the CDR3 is TGTGCCTGGGCCCGGAGGGGGGGTCAGCCCCAGCATTTT. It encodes CAWARRGGQPQHF.

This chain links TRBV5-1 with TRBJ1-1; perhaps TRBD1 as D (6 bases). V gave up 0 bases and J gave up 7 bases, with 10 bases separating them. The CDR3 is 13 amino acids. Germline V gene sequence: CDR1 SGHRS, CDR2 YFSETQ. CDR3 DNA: TGCGCCAGCAGCTTGGTCGGCAGGGGTGAAGCTTTCTTT. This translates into CASSLVGRGEAFF.

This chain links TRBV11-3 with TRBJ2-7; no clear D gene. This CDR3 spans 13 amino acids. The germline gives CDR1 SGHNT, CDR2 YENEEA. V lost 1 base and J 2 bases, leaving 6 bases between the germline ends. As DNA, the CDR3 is TGTGCCAGCAGCTTAGCCAGTCCCTACGAGCAGTACTTC. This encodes CASSLASPYEQYF.

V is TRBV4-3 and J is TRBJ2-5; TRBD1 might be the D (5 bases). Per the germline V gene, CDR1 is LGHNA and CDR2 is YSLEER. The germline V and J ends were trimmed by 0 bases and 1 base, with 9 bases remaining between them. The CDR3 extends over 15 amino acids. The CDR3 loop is CASSQEQDSQETQYF. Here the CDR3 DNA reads TGCGCCAGCAGCCAAGAACAGGATTCCCAAGAGACCCAGTACTTC.

CDR3 residues: CASRNRDSYEQYF. The DNA for the CDR3 is TGTGCCAGCAGGAACAGAGACTCCTACGAGCAGTACTTC. This chain joins TRBV6-5 and TRBJ2-7; D call uncertain. The CDR3 has 13 amino acids. Looked up from germline, CDR1 is MNHEY and CDR2 is SVGAGI. V shed 6 bases and J shed 0 bases, with 9 bases lying between them.

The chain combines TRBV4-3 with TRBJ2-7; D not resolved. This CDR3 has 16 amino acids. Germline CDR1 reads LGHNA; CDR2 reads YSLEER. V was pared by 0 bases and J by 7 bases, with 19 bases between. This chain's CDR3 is CASSQDFNFGFPEQYF. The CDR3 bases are TGCGCCAGCAGCCAAGACTTTAATTTCGGGTTTCCGGAGCAGTACTTC.

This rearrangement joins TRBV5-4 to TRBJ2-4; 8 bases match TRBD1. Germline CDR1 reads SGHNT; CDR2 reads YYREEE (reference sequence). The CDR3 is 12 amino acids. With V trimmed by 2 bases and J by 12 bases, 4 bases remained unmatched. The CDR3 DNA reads TGTGCCAGCAGCTTACAGGGGGTGGGTCAGTACTTC. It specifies CASSLQGVGQYF.